The TCR beta chain under discussion was sequenced for a study of T cells in Graves' hyperthyroidism and ophthalmopathy. Trimming shortened V by 5 bases and J by 4 bases, and 14 bases separated the two germline ends. CDR1 is SGHAT and CDR2 is FQNNGV in the germline V gene. The CDR3 consists of 14 residues. What was amplified from RNA transcripts were TCR beta CDR3 regions. TCR CDR3 regions were first amplified by RT-PCR with HTBI primers. TCRdb processed the multiplex PCR reads anew with MiXCR; each CDR3 protein has one entry. This sample has 660,000 or so distinct CDR3 sequences, with about a fifth found just once. Individuals with ophthalmopathy presented a Clinical Activity Score of at least 3, a NOSPECS grade of at least 4 and a duration under 3 months. Investigators excluded patients with uncontrolled infection, other autoimmune disease, pregnancy or lactation. Out of roughly 9.1 ml of fresh peripheral blood came the PBMCs.

Notes on the study in general: Expanded thyroid clonotypes (above 0.001) were mostly also found in blood.

This clonotype was observed a few times. The antigen is not known. This TCR derives from a man aged 25 to 40 with Graves' ophthalmopathy. Input material: blood. The chain is built from TRBV11-2 and TRBJ1-2; D gene uncertain. CDR3 in DNA: TGTGCCAGCAGCCCGATGGGTCCGCGCTATGGCTACACCTTC. The encoded protein is CASSPMGPRYGYTF.